This T cell receptor (beta chain) was sequenced for a study of CD8 T cells in ankylosing spondylitis. Broader study findings: Within ankylosing spondylitis blood, a TCR beta motif made up of several highly homologous variants appeared to be characteristic. Existing reports had already noted some motif variants in reactive arthritis synovial fluid and blood. Disease-associated clones were reportedly significantly overrepresented in matched ankylosing spondylitis synovial fluid.

This CDR3 spans 11 amino acids. Libraries of TCR beta came from quantitative 5'-RACE with molecular barcodes. TCRdb recomputed calls from the 5' RACE reads with MiXCR, one row per CDR3 protein. The table includes 350,000 to 450,000 distinct CDR3 sequences, 25% to 30% detected once. On this clonotype: Antigen specificity is unknown.

The clonotype was recovered from a male donor with ankylosing spondylitis. The V and J genes are TRBV21-1 and TRBJ1-5. TRBV21-1 is a recognized pseudogene. The sequencing input was blood, either unsorted or a sorted T cell fraction (not recorded which). Here the CDR3 reads CASSKGQPQHF. For the CDR3, the DNA is TGTGCCAGCAGCAAAGGTCAGCCCCAGCATTTT.